Listed below are T cell receptor beta chains from one sample, sequenced in a study of cytotoxic CD8 clonotypes in ibrutinib-treated CLL. Sequencing used immunoSEQ multiplex PCR; TCRdb keeps in-frame clones, though not all of them. The sample consists of over 65,000 clones, roughly 80% of them appearing once. The input for sequencing was PBMCs, taken after 12 months of ibrutinib treatment. The source of these receptors is a human donor with chronic lymphocytic leukemia. The CDR3 runs from the conserved cysteine through the conserved F or W. D genes are given only for firm matches. Expanded clones get a size class; other rows say once, few or many, or leave the size out.

D gene | clone size | J gene | V gene | CDR3 DNA | CDR3 protein
NA | NA | TRBJ1-6 | TRBV2 | TGTGCCAGCAGTGAGGGGGGATCGGGGGATTCACCCCTCCACTTT | CASSEGGSGDSPLHF
NA | few | TRBJ1-6 | TRBV6-5 | TGTGCCAGCAGTTACCTCGTTGGGGGTGATTCACCCCTCCACTTT | CASSYLVGGDSPLHF
NA | NA | TRBJ2-3 | TRBV7-2 | TGTGCCAGCAGCCCGTACGGGGATACGCAGTATTTT | CASSPYGDTQYF
NA | NA | TRBJ2-3 | TRBV4-3 | TGCGCCAGCAGCCAAGATTTGGTGCGTGATACGCAGTATTTT | CASSQDLVRDTQYF
TRBD1 | NA | TRBJ1-4 | TRBV11-2 | TGTGCCAGCAGTTCCAGAGGGACAGGGAACGAAAAACTGTTTTTT | CASSSRGTGNEKLFF
TRBD1 | NA | TRBJ2-7 | TRBV9 | TGTGCCAGCAGCCTCGGGACAGGGGGCGAGCAGTACTTC | CASSLGTGGEQYF
NA | NA | TRBJ2-1 | TRBV11-3 | TGTGCCAGCAGCTTAGCGACTACCAGCAGGGGTGAGCAGTTCTTC | CASSLATTSRGEQFF
NA | NA | TRBJ1-5 | TRBV14 | TGTGCCAGCAGCCAAGGGGAGGGGGTATATCAGCCCCAGCATTTT | CASSQGEGVYQPQHF
TRBD1 | NA | TRBJ2-7 | TRBV5-1 | TGCGCCAGCAGCCAAGGACAGGCCGCCTACGAGCAGTACTTC | CASSQGQAAYEQYF
NA | few | TRBJ2-7 | TRBV6-5 | TGTGCCAGCAGTTACGGAGAGGCCTACGAGCAGTACTTC | CASSYGEAYEQYF
TRBD2 | NA | TRBJ2-1 | TRBV27 | TGTGCCAGCATGGGACTAGCTGCCCAGCAGTTCTTC | CASMGLAAQQFF
TRBD1 | NA | TRBJ2-1 | TRBV25-1 | TGTGCCAGCAGTGAACCACGGGACAGGGGGCTGGGTGAGCAGTTCTTC | CASSEPRDRGLGEQFF
NA | once | TRBJ1-1 | TRBV6-5 | TGTGCCAGCAGTTATGGACCGAACACTGAAGCTTTCTTT | CASSYGPNTEAFF
NA | NA | TRBJ2-2 | TRBV5-5 | TGTGCCAGCAGCCCCGGGATCATCTTCCCCGGGGAGCTGTTTTTT | CASSPGIIFPGELFF
NA | NA | TRBJ1-2 | TRBV9 | TGTGCCAGCAGCGCCGGGGCAGGTTATGGCTACACCTTC | CASSAGAGYGYTF
NA | NA | TRBJ1-3 | TRBV5-4 | TGTGCCAGCAGCTTGGCGCCGGGGACACCTGGAAACACCATATATTTT | CASSLAPGTPGNTIYF
TRBD1 | NA | TRBJ2-1 | TRBV28 | TGTGCCAGCAGTCCGGGGACAGGGGACCCCTACGAGCAGTTCTTC | CASSPGTGDPYEQFF
NA | NA | TRBJ1-5 | TRBV18 | TGTGCCAGCTCACCAGGGGGCCCGGGGCAGCCCCAGCATTTT | CASSPGGPGQPQHF